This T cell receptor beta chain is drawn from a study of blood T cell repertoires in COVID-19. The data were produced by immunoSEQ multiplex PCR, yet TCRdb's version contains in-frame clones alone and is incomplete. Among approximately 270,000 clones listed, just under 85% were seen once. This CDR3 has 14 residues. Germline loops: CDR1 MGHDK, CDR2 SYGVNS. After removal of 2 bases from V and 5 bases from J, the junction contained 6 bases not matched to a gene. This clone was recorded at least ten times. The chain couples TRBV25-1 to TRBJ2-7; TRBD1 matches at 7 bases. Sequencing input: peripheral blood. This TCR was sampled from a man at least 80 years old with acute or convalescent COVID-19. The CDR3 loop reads CASSETGTAHEQYF. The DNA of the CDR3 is TGTGCCAGCAGTGAAACAGGGACAGCCCACGAGCAGTACTTC.